The clone carrying this T cell receptor beta chain was counted many times. The sample originates from a study of regulatory T cells in long-lasting Graves disease. The sample's time point: persistent/refractory GD, antithyroid drugs over 5 years with positive TRAb. From PBMCs, RNA was extracted and then used to make the TCR library. Through Arm-PCR of CDR3 regions and iRepertoire HTBI primers, TCR beta libraries were built. Each CDR3 protein is one row after TCRdb ran MiXCR on the multiplex PCR reads. The sample records roughly 450,000 distinct CDR3 sequences, more than 20% being singletons. V lost 5 bases and J lost 1, with 12 bases in between. Germline values: CDR1 MNHEY, CDR2 SMNVEV (reference sequence). The CDR3 runs 14 residues.

The receptor was isolated from a female donor with Graves disease. The chain joins TRBV27 to TRBJ2-7; a possible D gene is TRBD1 (6 bases). This material consisted of peripheral blood mononuclear cells (PBMCs), taken when the disease was refractory, from a patient treated with antithyroid drugs. In nucleotides, the CDR3 is TGTGCCAGCAGTACTAGGGGGTGGTCCTACGAGCAGTACTTC. It specifies CASSTRGWSYEQYF.